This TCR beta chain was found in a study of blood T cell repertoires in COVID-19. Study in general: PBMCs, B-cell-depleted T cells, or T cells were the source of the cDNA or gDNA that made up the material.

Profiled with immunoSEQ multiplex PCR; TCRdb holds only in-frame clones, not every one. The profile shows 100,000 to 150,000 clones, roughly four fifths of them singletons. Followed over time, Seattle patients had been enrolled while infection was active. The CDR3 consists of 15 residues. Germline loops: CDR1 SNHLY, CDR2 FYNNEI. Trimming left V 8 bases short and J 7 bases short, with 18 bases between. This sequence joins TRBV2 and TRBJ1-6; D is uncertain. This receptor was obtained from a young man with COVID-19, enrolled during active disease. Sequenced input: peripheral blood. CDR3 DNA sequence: TGTGCCAGCCGGAGTGCCCCCTCGGGGAATTCACCCCTCCACTTT. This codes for CASRSAPSGNSPLHF.